The T cell receptor (beta chain) described here comes from a study of cytomegalovirus exposure and HLA in healthy donors. Germline assignment: CDR1 KGHSH and CDR2 LQKENI. Trimming cost V 3 bases and J 2 bases; bases outside gene matches: 0. CDR3 length: 15 amino acids. The study's findings and limits: Roughly uniform sequencing depth across donors was assumed, possibly incorrectly. What a later analysis showed was that several of the most significant clusters appeared linked to common viral pathogens.

PCR amplification relied on 60 Vbeta primers (plus 13 Jbeta primers). Generated by immunoSEQ multiplex PCR, the TCRdb table keeps only in-frame clones and is missing some. The repertoire consists of 150,000 to 200,000 clones, with about 75% occurring once and the leading ten covering 4.9%. Each donor was healthy, and each was a bone marrow donor. A note on this clone: Its antigen is not identified.

Material for sequencing was PBMCs. The chain employs TRBV18 and TRBJ2-7, with 14 bases matching TRBD2. This receptor was obtained from a male donor in good health and CMV-seronegative. The CDR3 DNA reads TGTGCCAGCTCACCGACTAGCGGGAGGGCCTACGAGCAGTACTTC. It is translated as CASSPTSGRAYEQYF.